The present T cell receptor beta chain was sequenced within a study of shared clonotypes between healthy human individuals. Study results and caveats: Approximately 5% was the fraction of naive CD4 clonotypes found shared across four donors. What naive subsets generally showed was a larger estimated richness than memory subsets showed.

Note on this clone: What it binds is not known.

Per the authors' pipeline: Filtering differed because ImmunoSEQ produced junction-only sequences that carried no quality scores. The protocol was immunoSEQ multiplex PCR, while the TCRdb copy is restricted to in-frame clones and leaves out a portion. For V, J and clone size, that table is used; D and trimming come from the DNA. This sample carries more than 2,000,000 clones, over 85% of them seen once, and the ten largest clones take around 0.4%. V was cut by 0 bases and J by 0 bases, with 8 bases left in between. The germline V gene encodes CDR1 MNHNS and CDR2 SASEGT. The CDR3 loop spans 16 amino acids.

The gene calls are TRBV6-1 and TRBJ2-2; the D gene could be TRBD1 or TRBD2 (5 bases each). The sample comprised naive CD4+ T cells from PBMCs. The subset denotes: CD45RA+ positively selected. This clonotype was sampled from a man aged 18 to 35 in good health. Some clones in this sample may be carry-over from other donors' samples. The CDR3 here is CASSEAPGPNTGELFF. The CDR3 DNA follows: TGTGCCAGCAGTGAAGCGCCGGGACCGAACACCGGGGAGCTGTTTTTT.